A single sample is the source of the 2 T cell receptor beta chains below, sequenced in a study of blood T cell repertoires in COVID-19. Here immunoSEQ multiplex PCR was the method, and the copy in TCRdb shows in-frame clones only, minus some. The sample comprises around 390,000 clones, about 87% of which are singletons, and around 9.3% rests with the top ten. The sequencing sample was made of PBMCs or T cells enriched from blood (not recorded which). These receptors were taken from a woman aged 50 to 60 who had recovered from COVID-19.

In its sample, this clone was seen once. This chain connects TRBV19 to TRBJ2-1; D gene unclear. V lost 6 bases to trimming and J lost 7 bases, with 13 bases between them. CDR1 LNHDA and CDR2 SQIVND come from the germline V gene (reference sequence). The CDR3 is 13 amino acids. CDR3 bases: TGTGCCAGTAGAGACCGGGTAACAAATGAGCAGTTCTTC. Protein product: CASRDRVTNEQFF. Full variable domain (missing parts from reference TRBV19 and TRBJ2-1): DGGITQSPKYLFRKEGQNVTLSCEQNLNHDAMYWYRQDPGQGLRLIYYSQIVNDFQKGDIAEGYSVSREKKESFPLTVTSAQKNPTAFYLCASRDRVTNEQFFGPGTRLTVL.

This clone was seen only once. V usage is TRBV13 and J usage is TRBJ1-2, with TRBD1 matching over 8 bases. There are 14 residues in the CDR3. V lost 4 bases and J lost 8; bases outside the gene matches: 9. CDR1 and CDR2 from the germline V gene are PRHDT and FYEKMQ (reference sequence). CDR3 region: CASSSRTGSRGYTF. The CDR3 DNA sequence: TGTGCCAGCAGCTCCCGGACAGGGAGCCGCGGCTACACCTTC.